This T cell receptor (beta chain) appears in the sequencing data of a study of blood T cell repertoires in COVID-19. For the study at large: The United States, Italy and Spain supplied acute and convalescent COVID-19 samples. Sources were T cells, B-cell-depleted T cells, or PBMCs; the material itself was cDNA or gDNA.

In the original processing: Reference gene primer amplification in the assay estimated nucleated cell counts. Sequencing used immunoSEQ multiplex PCR; TCRdb keeps in-frame clones, though not all of them. That table supplies the V and J calls and clone size; D and trimming were determined from the DNA. Of 90,000 to 150,000 clones in the sample, over 75% were seen once. CDR3 length equals 11 residues. V lost 5 bases and J 10 bases, leaving 9 bases between the germline ends. Germline V gene data show CDR1 as SGHTA and CDR2 as FQGNSA. Sequencing was performed on peripheral blood. The chain is built from TRBV7-2 and TRBJ2-1; D is possibly TRBD2 (6 bases). The receptor's source is a man older than 75 with acute or convalescent COVID-19. CDR3 nucleotide sequence: TGTGCCAGCAGCCCGCGGGGAGAGCAGTTCTTC. Translated: CASSPRGEQFF.